The clone carrying this T cell receptor beta chain was observed at least ten times. The antigen remains unidentified. This record belongs to a study of regulatory T cells in long-lasting Graves disease. To make TCR beta libraries, researchers used iRepertoire HTBI primers and Arm-PCR of CDR3 regions. TCRdb reprocessed the multiplex PCR reads with MiXCR, giving one entry per CDR3 protein. The sample has about 370,000 distinct CDR3 sequences; around a sixth are singletons. Time point: newly diagnosed GD, antithyroid drugs for less than 3 months. There was RNA extracted from PBMCs, and the TCR library was made from it. General study points: Persistent patients had a count of shared public clonotypes (around 2,700) that exceeded that of new patients (about 970).

Sequencing used peripheral blood mononuclear cells (PBMCs), obtained at new diagnosis, from a patient treated with antithyroid drugs. The receptor comes from a female donor with Graves disease.

The DNA of the CDR3 is TGCAGTGCTAGACCCCGCTCCTACGAGCAGTACTTC. It is translated as CSARPRSYEQYF. This chain links TRBV20-1 with TRBJ2-7; no clear D. CDR1 is DFQATT and CDR2 is SNEGSKA in the germline V gene (reference sequence). This CDR3 contains 12 residues. The V and J ends lost 2 bases and 0 bases respectively, with 5 bases between them.